The rows below give T cell receptor beta chains drawn from one sample of a study of blood T cell repertoires in COVID-19. TCRdb keeps only in-frame clones here, not all; method: immunoSEQ multiplex PCR. The table includes some 200,000 clones, approximately 86% detected once. The specimen was peripheral blood. These receptors originate from a man aged 65-85 years with acute or convalescent COVID-19. CDR3s include the opening cysteine and the closing phenylalanine or tryptophan. The D gene is left open where the match is weak. Some rows have no size entry. The others give once, few or many, or a class for an expanded clone.

>TRBJ2-3|TRBV28|TRBD1|NA
CASRTDRDRGLRNTQYF
TGTGCCAGCAGGACGGATCGAGACAGGGGGCTTCGAAATACGCAGTATTTT
>TRBJ1-2|TRBV6-1|NA|NA
CASSEEGRWGHGYTF
TGTGCCAGCAGTGAAGAGGGGAGGTGGGGTCATGGCTACACCTTC
>TRBJ1-2|TRBV28|TRBD1|few
CASSSAGTGGSRDYGYTF
TGTGCCAGCAGTTCTGCCGGGACAGGGGGCTCTCGGGACTATGGCTACACCTTC
>TRBJ2-3|TRBV5-6|TRBD2|NA
CASLLGGRTDTQYF
TGTGCCAGCCTTTTGGGCGGGAGGACAGATACGCAGTATTTT
>TRBJ1-6|TRBV7-3|TRBD1|few
CASSRDRVGSPLHF
TGTGCCAGCAGCCGGGACAGGGTAGGCTCACCCCTCCACTTT
>TRBJ2-1|TRBV28|NA|NA
CASSLLAGLYNEQFF
TGTGCCAGCAGTTTACTGGCGGGCCTGTACAATGAGCAGTTCTTC
>TRBJ2-4|TRBV5-4|NA|NA
CASSPTLSRDIQYF
TGTGCCAGCAGCCCTACTCTTTCGAGGGACATTCAGTACTTC
>TRBJ1-3|TRBV5-1|NA|NA
CASSLAALGAAGNTIYF
TGCGCCAGCAGCTTGGCGGCGCTGGGGGCCGCTGGAAACACCATATATTTT
>TRBJ2-3|TRBV24-1|TRBD1|NA
CATSDPGGGQGPTDTQYF
TGTGCCACCAGTGATCCCGGGGGTGGACAGGGACCCACAGATACGCAGTATTTT
>TRBJ2-7|TRBV18|NA|NA
CASSGGYDYEQYF
TGTGCCAGCTCCGGAGGCTATGACTACGAGCAGTACTTC
>TRBJ1-6|TRBV3-1/TRBV3-2|TRBD1|NA
CASSLFPGQSNSPLHF
TGTGCCAGCAGCCTATTTCCGGGACAGTCAAATTCACCCCTCCACTTT